This TCR beta chain is from a study of T-cell reconstitution after alpha-beta-depleted transplantation in children. Germline lookup yields CDR1 MGHRA and CDR2 YSYEKL. The CDR3 spans 13 residues. Trimming took off 1 base at V and 6 bases at J, with 8 bases between the two ends. The library targeted TCRbeta and was prepared with unique molecular identifiers. TCRdb called the PCR reads again in MiXCR, with one record for every CDR3 protein. The profile shows some 95,000 distinct CDR3 sequences, about a quarter of them singletons. The V and J genes are TRBV4-1 and TRBJ2-3; no reliable D call. The sequencing here drew on PBMCs, taken before TCRalphabeta/CD19-depleted stem cell transplant. The clonotype was recovered from a boy under 10 years old with acute lymphoblastic leukemia, due to receive a stem cell transplant. The CDR3 loop is CASSQVGSDTQYF. CDR3 DNA: TGCGCCAGCAGCCAAGTCGGGTCCGATACGCAGTATTTT.